This TCR beta chain was retrieved from a study of regulatory T cells in long-lasting Graves disease. CDR1 and CDR2 (germline): SGHTA, FQGNSA. V gave up 4 bases and J gave up 8 bases, with 12 bases separating them. The CDR3 length is 13 residues. The time point here: newly diagnosed GD, antithyroid drugs for less than 3 months. PBMC RNA was the source of the TCR library. Doctors identified Graves' disease using the American Thyroid Association guidelines. HTBI primers from iRepertoire and Arm-PCR of CDR3 regions yielded the TCR beta libraries. TCRdb independently ran MiXCR on the multiplex PCR reads; one entry per CDR3 protein. The sample lists about 440,000 distinct CDR3 sequences, about 17% occurring once. This clonotype was found many times. The same data also went into a second study, on T cells in Graves' hyperthyroidism and ophthalmopathy. That paper notes: The patients, who ranged from 18 to 65 in age, presented with newly diagnosed hyperthyroidism lasting under 2 months.

The genes are TRBV7-2 and TRBJ2-1, with D possibly being TRBD2 (5 bases). The clonotype comes from a woman aged 25-40 years with Graves disease. The source was peripheral blood mononuclear cells (PBMCs), collected at new diagnosis, from a patient treated with antithyroid drugs. The CDR3 is CASSSWTDDEQFF. CDR3 coding DNA: TGTGCCAGCAGCTCGTGGACTGACGATGAGCAGTTCTTC.